This TCR beta chain was recovered during a study of CD8 T cells in Susac syndrome. Reverse transcription used roughly 0.5 to 1 ug RNA and random hexamers. TCRdb re-analysed the immunoSEQ multiplex PCR reads in MiXCR, keeping a single row per CDR3 protein. There are around 140,000 distinct CDR3 sequences in the sample; 94% occur only once, and less than 0.095% lies in the top ten. Sequencing of TCR beta was performed on blood CD8+ and CD4+ T cells. Both CD4+ and CD8+ T cells were negatively isolated, and TEMRA cells underwent FACS enrichment. The trim removed 4 bases at V and 1 base at J, leaving 6 bases unmatched. The germline gives CDR1 SGHNT, CDR2 YYREEE (reference sequence). The CDR3 contains 16 residues.

This chain links TRBV5-4 with TRBJ2-2, with 8 bases fitting TRBD2. This clonotype was sampled from a human donor in good health. The sample consisted of CD4+ T cells from PBMCs. In nucleotides, the CDR3 is TGTGCCAGCAGCACCGGGACTAGGGGGAACACCGGGGAGCTGTTTTTT. Translated, it gives CASSTGTRGNTGELFF.